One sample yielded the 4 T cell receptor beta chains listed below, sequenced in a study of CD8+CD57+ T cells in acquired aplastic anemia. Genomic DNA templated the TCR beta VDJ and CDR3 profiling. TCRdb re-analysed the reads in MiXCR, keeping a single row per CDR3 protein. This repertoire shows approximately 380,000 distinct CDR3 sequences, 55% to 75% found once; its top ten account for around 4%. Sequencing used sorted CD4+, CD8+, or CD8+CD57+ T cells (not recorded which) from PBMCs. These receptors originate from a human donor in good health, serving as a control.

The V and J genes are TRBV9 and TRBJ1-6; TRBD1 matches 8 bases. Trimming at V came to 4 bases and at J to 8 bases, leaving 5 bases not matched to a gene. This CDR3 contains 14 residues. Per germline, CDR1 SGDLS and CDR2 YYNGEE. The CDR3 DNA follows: TGTGCCAGCAGCAGAGACAGGGGCTATTCACCCCTCCACTTT. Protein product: CASSRDRGYSPLHF. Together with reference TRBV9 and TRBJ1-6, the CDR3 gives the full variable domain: DSGVTQTPKHLITATGQRVTLRCSPRSGDLSVYWYQQSLDQGLQFLIQYYNGEERAKGNILERFSAQQFPDLHSELNLSSLELGDSALYFCASSRDRGYSPLHFGNGTRLTVT.

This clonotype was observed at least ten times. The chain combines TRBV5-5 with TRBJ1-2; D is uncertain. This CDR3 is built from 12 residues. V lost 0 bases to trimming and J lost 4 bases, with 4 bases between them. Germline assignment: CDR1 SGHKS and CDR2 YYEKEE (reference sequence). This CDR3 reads CASSLDSYGYTF. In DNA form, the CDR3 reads TGTGCCAGCAGCTTGGACAGCTATGGCTACACCTTC.

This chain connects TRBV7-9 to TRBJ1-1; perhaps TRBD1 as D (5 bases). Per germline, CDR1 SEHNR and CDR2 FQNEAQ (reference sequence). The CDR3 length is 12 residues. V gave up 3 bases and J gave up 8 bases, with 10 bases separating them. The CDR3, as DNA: TGTGCCAGCAGCTTTCAACGGGGGGAAGCTTTCTTT. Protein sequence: CASSFQRGEAFF.

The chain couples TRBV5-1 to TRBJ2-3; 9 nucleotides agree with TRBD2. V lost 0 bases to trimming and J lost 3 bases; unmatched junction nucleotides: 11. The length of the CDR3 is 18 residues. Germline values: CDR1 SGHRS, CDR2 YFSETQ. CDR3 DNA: TGCGCCAGCAGCTTGGGAGGGAGCGGGGGGATGCGGACAGATACGCAGTATTTT. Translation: CASSLGGSGGMRTDTQYF.